This T cell receptor beta chain derives from a study of shared clonotypes between healthy human individuals. TCRdb's copy holds only in-frame clones and misses some; the assay was immunoSEQ multiplex PCR. The sample has hundreds of thousands of clones, around 73% seen once; the top ten hold around 2%. The CDR3 length is 16 residues. Per germline, CDR1 SGHTA and CDR2 FQGNSA. The germline V and J ends were trimmed by 5 bases and 1 base, with 15 bases remaining between them. The origin of this receptor is a woman aged 25 to 39 in good health. The material sequenced was memory CD4+ T cells sorted from blood. Subset indicated: CD45RA-negative fraction. The chain uses TRBV7-2 and TRBJ2-4, with D tentatively TRBD1 or TRBD2 (6 bases each). The CDR3 region is CASSDRGRVAKNIQYF. The CDR3 DNA reads as TGTGCCAGCAGCGATCGGGGGCGGGTGGCCAAAAACATTCAGTACTTC.